The rows below give T cell receptor beta chains drawn from one sample of a study of T cell responses to AZD1222 COVID-19 vaccine. Data came from immunoSEQ multiplex PCR; TCRdb stores just in-frame clones and leaves some out. Here the sample spans more than 95,000 clones, 90% being singletons. The specimen comprised peripheral blood, sampled on day 0 of MenACWY control vaccination. These receptors all stem from an adult in good health. Each CDR3 is given with its conserved first and last residue. Fields, in order: clone size, V gene, D gene, J gene, CDR3 DNA, CDR3 protein. The D gene is left open where the match is weak. Clone sizes are given selectively: once, few, many, or a class where the clone is expanded.

-	TRBV10-3	TRBD1	TRBJ1-1	TGTGCCATCAGCGAGGGGACAGGTTTGAACACTGAAGCTTTCTTT	CAISEGTGLNTEAFF
-	TRBV6-2/TRBV6-3	-	TRBJ2-2	TGTGCCAGCAGTTCAACCCTGACAGTCGGGCGGAACACCGGGGAGCTGTTTTTT	CASSSTLTVGRNTGELFF
-	TRBV7-8	TRBD1	TRBJ2-2	TGTGCCAGCAGCCCCCAGCTACTTGAGGGACAGGGCTGGAACGGGGAGCTGTTTTTT	CASSPQLLEGQGWNGELFF
once	TRBV19	TRBD2	TRBJ2-1	TGTGCCAGTAGTATGGGGACTAGCGGCTTCAATGAGCAGTTCTTC	CASSMGTSGFNEQFF
-	TRBV19	-	TRBJ2-2	TGTGCCAGTAGTAGGGCGACAAACACCGGGGAGCTGTTTTTT	CASSRATNTGELFF
-	TRBV28	TRBD1	TRBJ1-3	TGTGCCAGCAGTCCCAGGGGGGTAGTAAACACCATATATTTT	CASSPRGVVNTIYF
-	TRBV28	-	TRBJ1-5	TGTGCCAGCAGTTTTATGTTAGAGTATAGCAATCAGCCCCAGCATTTT	CASSFMLEYSNQPQHF
few	TRBV27	TRBD1	TRBJ2-1	TGTGCCAGCAGTTGGTCGGGACAGAGCTCCTACAATGAGCAGTTCTTC	CASSWSGQSSYNEQFF
-	TRBV7-2	-	TRBJ2-1	TGTGCCAGCAGCCTAGGGTACAATGAGCAGTTCTTC	CASSLGYNEQFF
-	TRBV28	-	TRBJ1-5	TGTGCCAGCAGTCCGGGGACGGTAGGGAGCAATCAGCCCCAGCATTTT	CASSPGTVGSNQPQHF
-	TRBV20-1	-	TRBJ2-7	TGCAGTGCTACCAGTCCGGCTGGGCAGTACTTC	CSATSPAGQYF
-	TRBV7-9	-	TRBJ1-6	TGTGCCAGCAGCCCAGCGGTAGATAATTCACCCCTCCACTTT	CASSPAVDNSPLHF
few	TRBV29-1	-	TRBJ2-7	TGCAGCGTCCGAGATAGGGAGAAGTCCTACGAGCAGTACTTC	CSVRDREKSYEQYF
-	TRBV6-6	-	TRBJ2-7	TGTGCCAGCAGTCCTAACCTAGGTATATCCTACGAGCAGTACTTC	CASSPNLGISYEQYF
-	TRBV5-8	TRBD1	TRBJ1-6	TGTGCCAGCAGCGGGACAGGGTCTCGTAATTCACCCCTCCACTTT	CASSGTGSRNSPLHF
-	TRBV10-1	-	TRBJ1-6	TGCGCCAGCAGTGAGTTTTCGGGGGCAGGGAGCCTTGGATCACCCCTCCACTTT	CASSEFSGAGSLGSPLHF
-	TRBV7-7	TRBD2	TRBJ2-2	TGTGCCAGCAGCTTAGGGAGGACGGGACTAGCGGAACCCGCGAACACCGGGGAGCTGTTTTTT	CASSLGRTGLAEPANTGELFF
once	TRBV4-1	TRBD2	TRBJ2-4	TGCGCCAGCAGCCAAGGACTAGCGGGAGAAGGAGACATTCAGTACTTC	CASSQGLAGEGDIQYF
-	TRBV15	-	TRBJ2-6	TGTGCCACCAGCGGGTTAGTGGGAGGGGCCAACGTCCTGACTTTC	CATSGLVGGANVLTF
once	TRBV5-8	TRBD2	TRBJ2-3	TGTGCCAGCAGCTTGTCGGGGGGGGCTAGCACAGATACGCAGTATTTT	CASSLSGGASTDTQYF
few	TRBV5-8	-	TRBJ2-6	TGTGCCAGCAGTCATCTCATTTCGCTTTCTGGGGCCAACGTCCTGACTTTC	CASSHLISLSGANVLTF
-	TRBV19	-	TRBJ2-1	TGTGCCAGTAGTATAGGGCAGATTAATGAGCAGTTCTTC	CASSIGQINEQFF
-	TRBV19	TRBD1	TRBJ2-1	TGTGCCAGTAGCCCCGGGCCGGGACAGGGCTACAATGAGCAGTTCTTC	CASSPGPGQGYNEQFF
-	TRBV4-2	-	TRBJ1-2	TGTGCCAGCAGAGGAGGGGAGAACTATGGCTACACCTTC	CASRGGENYGYTF
-	TRBV5-4	-	TRBJ1-3	TGTGCCAGCAGCCCCTCAGGGTCTTCCGGAAACACCATATATTTT	CASSPSGSSGNTIYF
-	TRBV7-9	-	TRBJ2-4	TGTGCCAGCAGCTTAGGGGAACTTGAGCTAGCCAAAAACATTCAGTACTTC	CASSLGELELAKNIQYF
few	TRBV6-2/TRBV6-3	-	TRBJ1-6	TGTGCCAGCAGTTACTTAGATCCAGGCTCGAGACCCCTCCACTTT	CASSYLDPGSRPLHF
-	TRBV27	TRBD2	TRBJ2-2	TGTGCCAGCAGTTTATTCGGCGGGAGTACCGGGGAGCTGTTTTTT	CASSLFGGSTGELFF
-	TRBV6-5	-	TRBJ1-6	TGTGCCAGCGGTTTTAATTCACCCCTCCACTTT	CASGFNSPLHF
-	TRBV6-2/TRBV6-3	-	TRBJ2-5	TGTGCCAGCAGGCCTGCCCCAGTGAAGACCCAGTACTTC	CASRPAPVKTQYF
-	TRBV5-6	TRBD2	TRBJ2-1	TGTGCCAGCAGCTCCCCGACTAGCGGGAGGTATAATAATGAGCAGTTCTTC	CASSSPTSGRYNNEQFF
-	TRBV3-1/TRBV3-2	-	TRBJ1-3	TGTGCCAGCAGCCAAGACTTCCCGGCCTTCTCTGGAAACACCATATATTTT	CASSQDFPAFSGNTIYF
-	TRBV7-6	-	TRBJ2-3	TGTGCCAGCAGCTCCGTAGCGGCTAGCACAGATACGCAGTATTTT	CASSSVAASTDTQYF
-	TRBV19	TRBD1	TRBJ1-5	TGTGCCAGTAGTCCTAGGACAGGGAAGGGCAATCAGCCCCAGCATTTT	CASSPRTGKGNQPQHF
-	TRBV7-2	TRBD1	TRBJ2-3	TGTGCCAGCAGCTCTCGACAGGGGGTGGAGAATACGCAGTATTTT	CASSSRQGVENTQYF
-	TRBV9	-	TRBJ1-2	TGTGCCAGCAGCGAATCCATCAGGACATCTAACTATGGCTACACCTTC	CASSESIRTSNYGYTF
-	TRBV9	-	TRBJ2-3	TGTGCCAGCAGCGCCTCCGGGGGTAGCGGCACAGATACGCAGTATTTT	CASSASGGSGTDTQYF
-	TRBV11-2	TRBD1	TRBJ1-3	TGTGCCAGCAGCCGAAGCCCAAGGGGGCGCATTGGAAACACCATATATTTT	CASSRSPRGRIGNTIYF
-	TRBV28	-	TRBJ2-2	TGTGCCAGCAGTTTGGGGGGAAGTGGCACCGGGGAGCTGTTTTTT	CASSLGGSGTGELFF
-	TRBV7-9	TRBD1	TRBJ2-1	TGTGCCAGCAGCTTTTTGTTCGGCGGACAGGGTCGGATTGATGAGCAGTTCTTC	CASSFLFGGQGRIDEQFF
-	TRBV5-1	TRBD2	TRBJ2-7	TGCGCCAGCAGCTTGAACCCGGGACTAGCGGGCCAAGTCAGCTCCTACGAGCAGTACTTC	CASSLNPGLAGQVSSYEQYF
-	TRBV6-5	-	TRBJ2-7	TGTGCCAGCGAGGACGGTACCTACGAGCAGTACTTC	CASEDGTYEQYF
-	TRBV29-1	TRBD1	TRBJ2-1	TGCAGCGCAGGACAGGGGCTCCTCTCCTACAATGAGCAGTTCTTC	CSAGQGLLSYNEQFF